This T cell receptor beta chain was found in a study of T cell responses to AZD1222 COVID-19 vaccine. Findings and caveats of the study: At baseline, seropositivity was found in only a handful of AZD1222 recipients. A mostly white British donor set with more females was recruited, and clonal diversity was possibly underestimated.

To note about this clone: Antigen specificity is unknown.

Germline values: CDR1 LGHDT, CDR2 YNNKEL (reference sequence). The CDR3 loop spans 15 amino acids. Deletions cut 4 bases from V and 9 bases from J, with 16 bases between. The data were produced by immunoSEQ multiplex PCR, yet TCRdb's version contains in-frame clones alone and is incomplete. The sample lists under 200,000 clones, around 90% seen once, with 3.6% in the top ten. The clonotype originates from an adult who received the MenACWY meningococcal vaccine as a control. The material sequenced was peripheral blood, taken 28 days after the second dose of the MenACWY control vaccine. This chain joins TRBV3-1 (or the pseudogene TRBV3-2) and TRBJ1-6, with D possibly matching TRBD1 (5 bases). CDR3 DNA: TGTGCCAGCAGCCGCCTCCCGGGGGTAGGTTCACCCCTCCACTTT. Amino acids: CASSRLPGVGSPLHF.